These 26 T cell receptor beta chains were sequenced from one sample in a study of shared clonotypes between healthy human individuals. Generated by immunoSEQ multiplex PCR, the TCRdb table keeps only in-frame clones and is missing some. The sample records more than 2 million clones, approximately 94% being singletons. Sequencing input: naive CD4+ T cells sorted from blood. As to subset: CD45RA+ positively selected. These receptors were obtained from a young man in good health.

V usage is TRBV5-4 and J usage is TRBJ2-7; the D call may be TRBD1 or TRBD2 (5 bases each). Germline assignment: CDR1 SGHNT and CDR2 YYREEE (reference sequence). The CDR3 is 14 residues long. V shed 4 bases and J shed 5 bases, with 16 bases lying between them. The CDR3 bases are TGTGCCAGCAGCGGGGGTGGCGGAGGCAACGAGCAGTACTTC. The encoded protein is CASSGGGGGNEQYF.

V usage is TRBV27 and J usage is TRBJ1-1, with TRBD1 matching over 7 bases. With V trimmed by 6 bases and J by 0 bases, 7 bases remained unmatched. This CDR3 is 15 amino acids long. Per the germline V gene, CDR1 is MNHEY and CDR2 is SMNVEV (reference sequence). As DNA, the CDR3 is TGTGCCAGCAGGCCAGGACAGGTTATGAACACTGAAGCTTTCTTT. This sequence encodes CASRPGQVMNTEAFF.

The rearrangement links TRBV6-6 to TRBJ1-2; weak D call: TRBD1 (6 bases). Between the trimmed V and J ends, which lost 0 bases and 5 bases, there was a span of 16 bases. CDR1 is MNHNY and CDR2 is SVGAGI in the germline V gene (reference sequence). The CDR3 spans 16 residues. The CDR3, as DNA: TGTGCCAGCAGTTACTCGAAGTACAGGGAAGGGTATGGCTACACCTTC. Its protein is CASSYSKYREGYGYTF.

The chain couples TRBV6-6 to TRBJ2-3, with 12 bases aligning to TRBD2. Germline lookup yields CDR1 MNHNY and CDR2 SVGAGI (reference sequence). The length of the CDR3 is 16 residues. V lost 6 bases to trimming and J lost 3 bases; unmatched junction nucleotides: 7. The CDR3 nucleotides read TGTGCCAGCAGCTCCGGACTAGCGGGACTAACAGATACGCAGTATTTT. Its translation: CASSSGLAGLTDTQYF.

The V call is TRBV10-1, the J call TRBJ1-5; a weak D match, TRBD1 (6 bases). Germline V lookup: CDR1 WNHNN, CDR2 SYGVQD (reference sequence). The germline V and J ends were trimmed by 6 bases and 0 bases, with 24 bases remaining between them. The CDR3 sequence is 19 residues long. The CDR3 nucleotides read TGCGCCAGCAGGGGGGAATGCACTCAGGGGAAGGTTAGCAATCAGCCCCAGCATTTT. This translates into CASRGECTQGKVSNQPQHF.

The chain recombines TRBV10-3 with TRBJ2-3; D tentatively fits TRBD1 or TRBD2 (5 bases each). Trimming cost V 0 bases and J 2 bases, with 18 bases left between them. Looked up from germline, CDR1 is ENHRY and CDR2 is SYGVKD. The CDR3 loop spans 18 amino acids. The CDR3 nucleotides are TGTGCCATCAGTGAGTCTGCATCGGGACGCTATAACACAGATACGCAGTATTTT. This translates into CAISESASGRYNTDTQYF.

The chain has TRBV30 and TRBJ2-3, with TRBD2 as a possible D gene (5 bases). The ends were cut back, 2 bases at V and 5 bases at J, with 14 bases in the middle. The CDR3 covers 14 residues. Germline CDR1 GTSNPN, CDR2 SVGIG (reference sequence). The CDR3 reads CAWSPGLGVDTQYF. The CDR3, as DNA: TGTGCCTGGAGTCCAGGACTTGGGGTAGATACGCAGTATTTT.

This CDR3 is CASSPAWGDGEKLFF. The CDR3 bases are TGTGCCAGCAGTCCCGCCTGGGGAGACGGTGAAAAACTGTTTTTT. This chain connects TRBV6-6 to TRBJ1-4; no clear D. CDR3 length equals 15 residues. Between the trimmed V and J ends, which lost 5 bases and 7 bases, there was a span of 17 bases. From germline, CDR1 is MNHNY and CDR2 SVGAGI (reference sequence).

This chain uses TRBV6-1 with TRBJ2-7; 13 nucleotides line up with TRBD2. J lost 7 bases, V lost 10 bases, and 7 bases had no gene match. The CDR3 extends over 13 amino acids. CDR1 is MNHNS and CDR2 is SASEGT in the germline V gene. CDR3 in amino acids: CAIRTSGGLEQYF. CDR3 bases: TGTGCCATCAGGACTAGCGGGGGCCTGGAGCAGTACTTC.

This clone was recorded only once. The CDR3 DNA reads TGTGCCAGCAGCTTAGATGGGGGGCCTAATGAAAAACTGTTTTTT. Translation: CASSLDGGPNEKLFF. This sequence joins TRBV11-2 and TRBJ1-4; TRBD1 might be the D (6 bases). Germline V gene data show CDR1 as SGHAT and CDR2 as FQNNGV. The V end was cut by 0 bases, the J end by 3 bases, with 8 bases between. This CDR3 is built from 15 residues. The full variable domain, with the rest looked up from reference TRBV11-2 and TRBJ1-4, is EAGVAQSPRYKIIEKRQSVAFWCNPISGHATLYWYQQILGQGPKLLIQFQNNGVVDDSQLPKDRFSAERLKGVDSTLKIQPAKLEDSAVYLCASSLDGGPNEKLFFGSGTQLSVL.

V usage is TRBV4-2 and J usage is TRBJ2-7; D ambiguous. The CDR3 extends over 13 amino acids. Germline V gene sequence: CDR1 LGHNA, CDR2 YNFKEQ. The V and J ends lost 4 bases and 6 bases respectively, with 13 bases between them. The CDR3 DNA reads TGTGCCAGCAGCCGCAAAAGGGTTGGCGAGCAGTACTTC. Encoded protein: CASSRKRVGEQYF.

V gene TRBV29-1 combines with J gene TRBJ1-1; 8 bases align to TRBD1. Germline loops: CDR1 SQVTM, CDR2 ANQGSEA. The CDR3 contains 13 residues. V shed 6 bases and J 4 bases; nucleotides not matched to a gene: 7. The CDR3 nucleotides are TGCAGCGTGGCGACAGGGGAGGGCACTGAAGCTTTCTTT. Translating it yields CSVATGEGTEAFF.

This chain uses TRBV28 with TRBJ2-5; TRBD2 matches 12 bases. Looked up from germline, CDR1 is MDHEN and CDR2 is SYDVKM. CDR3 size: 19 residues. The V and J ends lost 5 bases and 1 base, in that order; junction bases with no gene match: 14. The CDR3 sequence: CASSGLAGLAFDPQETQYF. CDR3 sequence (DNA): TGTGCCAGCAGTGGACTAGCGGGGCTAGCATTCGATCCCCAAGAGACCCAGTACTTC.

The chain has TRBV6-1 and TRBJ2-1; D call uncertain. This CDR3 is 14 amino acids long. Trimming stripped 4 bases from V and 5 bases from J, with 12 bases between. Germline assignment: CDR1 MNHNS and CDR2 SASEGT. Written as DNA, the CDR3 is TGTGCCAGCAGTGTTGACCCAGCCAACAATGAGCAGTTCTTC. Translated: CASSVDPANNEQFF.

V is TRBV7-9 and J is TRBJ2-7, with TRBD2 identical over 8 bases. The V and J ends lost 4 bases and 12 bases, in that order; junction bases with no gene match: 14. Looked up from germline, CDR1 is SEHNR and CDR2 is FQNEAQ (reference sequence). This CDR3 is 14 amino acids long. The DNA for the CDR3 is TGTGCCAGCAGCTCGAGTCGACAAGCGGGAGTTCCGTACTTC. Translation gives CASSSSRQAGVPYF.

This clone occurred once. J is TRBJ1-1 and V is TRBV18, with unresolved D. Germline loops: CDR1 KGHSH, CDR2 LQKENI. The ends were cut back, 4 bases at V and 5 bases at J, with 17 bases in the middle. This CDR3 is 15 amino acids long. CDR3 coding DNA: TGTGCCAGCTCACAAGAATTGTATGGTTGGACTGAAGCTTTCTTT. Translating it yields CASSQELYGWTEAFF.

This chain uses TRBV14 with TRBJ2-3, with D perhaps TRBD1 (5 bases). V was pared by 0 bases and J by 0 bases, with 13 bases between. The germline V gene encodes CDR1 SGHDN and CDR2 FVKESK. The CDR3 contains 17 residues. CDR3 loop: CASSQDLKGASTDTQYF. CDR3 bases: TGTGCCAGCAGCCAAGATTTAAAAGGGGCCAGCACAGATACGCAGTATTTT.

V and J are TRBV9 and TRBJ2-1; D might be TRBD1 (6 bases). The CDR3 length is 13 residues. The germline gives CDR1 SGDLS, CDR2 YYNGEE. V was trimmed by 3 bases and J by 7 bases, leaving 11 bases between them. The chain's CDR3 is CASSALGGNEQFF. The CDR3 nucleotides are TGTGCCAGCAGCGCCCTAGGGGGAAATGAGCAGTTCTTC.

This clone was counted once. V gene TRBV10-3 combines with J gene TRBJ1-2; D perhaps matches TRBD1 (5 bases). The V gene lost 6 bases and the J gene lost 2 bases, with 16 bases spanning the gap. The V gene's germline CDR1 is ENHRY and CDR2 SYGVKD. The CDR3 sequence is 15 residues long. The CDR3 loop is CAIRAGGAENYGYTF. CDR3 coding DNA: TGTGCCATCAGAGCTGGAGGGGCTGAGAACTATGGCTACACCTTC.

Details on this clone: The identical CDR3 is also encoded by other nucleotide sequences in the sample. V gene TRBV9 combines with J gene TRBJ1-6, with unresolved D. The germline V and J ends were trimmed by 2 bases and 0 bases, with 9 bases remaining between them. The CDR3 has 16 amino acids. Germline loops: CDR1 SGDLS, CDR2 YYNGEE. DNA of the CDR3: TGTGCCAGCAGCGTTGGACCCAGCTCCTATAATTCACCCCTCCACTTT. Amino acid sequence: CASSVGPSSYNSPLHF. The variable domain in full, completed from reference TRBV9 and TRBJ1-6, reads DSGVTQTPKHLITATGQRVTLRCSPRSGDLSVYWYQQSLDQGLQFLIQYYNGEERAKGNILERFSAQQFPDLHSELNLSSLELGDSALYFCASSVGPSSYNSPLHFGNGTRLTVT.

The V gene is TRBV5-8, the J gene TRBJ2-7; the match to TRBD1 covers 7 bases. Germline V gives CDR1 SGHTS, CDR2 YDEGEE. Trimming at V came to 0 bases and at J to 3 bases, leaving 6 bases not matched to a gene. This CDR3 spans 15 amino acids. The CDR3 coding sequence is TGTGCCAGCAGCTTGGAGGCAGGGGGACGCTACGAGCAGTACTTC. This gives the protein CASSLEAGGRYEQYF.

This clone has a single count. This chain connects TRBV12-5 to TRBJ1-5; D is unclear. V was clipped by 0 bases and J by 4 bases, with 4 bases between them. Germline V lookup: CDR1 LGHNT, CDR2 FRNRAP. This CDR3 region has 13 residues. In DNA form, the CDR3 reads TGTGCTAGTGGTTTGGTACAGAATCAGCCCCAGCATTTT. Protein product: CASGLVQNQPQHF.

CDR3 protein: CASSESGHRYSPLHF. DNA for the CDR3: TGCGCCAGCAGTGAGTCGGGGCATAGATATTCACCCCTCCACTTT. The rearrangement uses TRBV10-2 and TRBJ1-6; tentatively, D is TRBD1 (5 bases). The CDR3 totals 15 residues. The germline CDR1 and CDR2 sequences are WSHSY and SAAADI. Trimming took off 0 bases at V and 8 bases at J, with 11 bases between the two ends.

This clone showed up just once. The V and J genes are TRBV12-5 and TRBJ2-1, with D hard to call. V was cut by 3 bases and J by 0 bases, with 18 bases left in between. Germline lookup yields CDR1 LGHNT and CDR2 FRNRAP. The CDR3 is made up of 18 amino acids. The CDR3 DNA sequence: TGTGCTAGTGGTTTTCCCCTCTTTCCCGATAGCTCCTACAATGAGCAGTTCTTC. This sequence encodes CASGFPLFPDSSYNEQFF.

The V call is TRBV7-2, the J call TRBJ2-7; D might be TRBD2 (6 bases). Germline CDR1 and CDR2: SGHTA and FQGNSA. V dropped 5 bases and J dropped 2 bases, with 13 bases sitting between them. The CDR3 covers 14 residues. CDR3 nucleotide sequence: TGTGCCAGCAGCCGGACTAATATTGCCTACGAGCAGTACTTC. Residues: CASSRTNIAYEQYF.

V gene TRBV6-1 combines with J gene TRBJ2-7; D possibly corresponds to TRBD2 (6 bases). The CDR3 is 19 amino acids. The germline V gene encodes CDR1 MNHNS and CDR2 SASEGT. The V and J ends lost 1 base and 2 bases respectively, with 24 bases between them. The CDR3 region is CASSEVTGFLRDPTYEQYF. The CDR3 DNA is TGTGCCAGCAGTGAAGTTACCGGTTTTCTGCGGGACCCCACCTACGAGCAGTACTTC.